This TCR beta chain was found in a study of blood T cell repertoires in COVID-19. About the research overall: There were acute and convalescent COVID-19 samples, and they came from the United States, Italy and Spain. T cells, B-cell-depleted T cells, or PBMCs provided the cDNA or gDNA that served as material.

Original data processing: Amplification of reference gene primers was used by the study to estimate nucleated cell counts. The table came from immunoSEQ multiplex PCR; TCRdb's copy has only in-frame clones and leaves some out. V and J calls and clone size are as listed in that table; D and trimming were resolved from the DNA. The sample yields some 120,000 clones, around 86% seen once. Trimming removed 6 bases from V and 3 bases from J, with 4 bases in between. The CDR3 is 10 residues long. The germline gives CDR1 DFQATT, CDR2 SNEGSKA (reference sequence). Sequenced input: peripheral blood. This clonotype was sampled from a human donor in a cohort sampled during active COVID-19. The chain employs TRBV20-1 and TRBJ2-3; no clear D. In DNA, the CDR3 is TGCAGTGCCCCAACAGATACGCAGTATTTT. Amino acid sequence: CSAPTDTQYF.